One and the same sample provided the 22 T cell receptor beta chains below, sequenced in a study of T cells in localized non-small cell lung cancer. Assay: immunoSEQ multiplex PCR; the TCRdb copy retains only in-frame clones and omits some. The data hold roughly 76,000 clones, with over 60% observed a single time. The material sequenced was PBMCs, taken before any cancer treatment. These receptors were collected from a man between 40 and 70 years old with stage II squamous cell lung carcinoma.

The chain joins TRBV4-2 to TRBJ2-7; TRBD1 might be the D (6 bases). This CDR3 region has 12 residues. V shed 4 bases and J shed 5 bases, with 9 bases lying between them. Looked up from germline, CDR1 is LGHNA and CDR2 is YNFKEQ. Here the CDR3 reads CASSPTGNEQYF. CDR3 sequence (DNA): TGTGCCAGCAGCCCTACAGGGAACGAGCAGTACTTC.

The chain employs TRBV27 and TRBJ2-1; 14 bases align to TRBD2. The germline V gene encodes CDR1 MNHEY and CDR2 SMNVEV (reference sequence). The CDR3 totals 17 residues. After removal of 6 bases from V and 6 bases from J, the junction contained 10 bases not matched to a gene. CDR3 coding DNA: TGTGCCAGCAGAAGACTAGCGGGGGGGAAGGACCGCAATGAGCAGTTCTTC. It translates to CASRRLAGGKDRNEQFF.

The chain couples TRBV7-2 to TRBJ2-3; 7 positions agree with TRBD2. CDR3 length: 15 residues. The V segment lost 5 bases and the J segment 0 bases; nucleotides outside the gene matches: 5. Per the germline V gene, CDR1 is SGHTA and CDR2 is FQGNSA. In DNA form, the CDR3 reads TGTGCCAGCAGCGGGGACTACCTTAGCACAGATACGCAGTATTTT. Protein: CASSGDYLSTDTQYF.

The V and J genes are TRBV4-1 and TRBJ1-1; 7 positions match TRBD1. Germline CDR1 reads MGHRA; CDR2 reads YSYEKL. The J segment lost 0 bases and the V segment lost 3 bases, leaving 7 bases of the junction unmatched. The CDR3 runs to 16 residues. Written as DNA, the CDR3 is TGCGCCAGCAGCCATAACAGGGGCTATATGAACACTGAAGCTTTCTTT. Its protein is CASSHNRGYMNTEAFF.

In DNA form, the CDR3 reads TGTGCCAGCCGGCGGGGCTCTAGCACAGATACGCAGTATTTT. This gives the protein CASRRGSSTDTQYF. The chain employs TRBV7-2 and TRBJ2-3; a weak D match, TRBD2 (6 bases). Trimming took off 8 bases at V and 0 bases at J, with 12 bases between the two ends. CDR1 and CDR2 from the germline V gene are SGHTA and FQGNSA. CDR3 length equals 14 residues.

This clone has at least ten counts. The chain recombines TRBV10-2 with TRBJ1-6; 9 bases are shared with TRBD1. The CDR3 consists of 16 residues. Germline assignment: CDR1 WSHSY and CDR2 SAAADI. V lost 0 bases to trimming and J lost 7 bases; unmatched junction nucleotides: 4. CDR3 sequence: CASSESGQGWNSPLHF. In DNA, the CDR3 is TGCGCCAGCAGTGAGTCCGGACAGGGGTGGAATTCACCCCTCCACTTT.

The V call is TRBV28, the J call TRBJ2-1; D is unclear. The CDR3 spans 13 residues. In germline, CDR1 is MDHEN, CDR2 SYDVKM. The V end lost 3 bases, the J end lost 5 bases, and 8 bases lay between the germline ends. For the CDR3, the DNA is TGTGCCAGCAGTTTCCTCCCCAACAATGAGCAGTTCTTC. Translating it yields CASSFLPNNEQFF.

This clone showed up just once. The V call is TRBV27, the J call TRBJ2-2; D remains unclear. Germline V gene lookup returns CDR1 MNHEY and CDR2 SMNVEV (reference sequence). The CDR3 has 15 residues. V was shortened by 5 bases and J by 6 bases, with 16 bases between the two germline ends. The CDR3 nucleotides read TGTGCCAGCAGTCCGTCACGACCCCCCCCCGGGGAGCTGTTTTTT. It encodes CASSPSRPPPGELFF.

This chain connects TRBV28 to TRBJ2-1; TRBD2 might be the D (5 bases). V was shortened by 5 bases and J by 0 bases, with 20 bases between the two germline ends. The CDR3 is 18 amino acids. The V gene's germline CDR1 is MDHEN and CDR2 SYDVKM. Here the CDR3 reads CASSKLVLRRSSYNEQFF. CDR3 nucleotide sequence: TGTGCCAGCAGTAAACTAGTACTCCGGAGGAGCTCCTACAATGAGCAGTTCTTC.

This chain uses TRBV6-5 with TRBJ2-1; D unclear. The V and J ends lost 2 bases and 6 bases respectively, with 2 bases between them. The length of the CDR3 is 11 residues. The germline gives CDR1 MNHEY, CDR2 SVGAGI. The CDR3: CASSYSNEQFF. In DNA form, the CDR3 reads TGTGCCAGCAGTTACAGCAATGAGCAGTTCTTC.

V and J are TRBV19 and TRBJ2-1, with 9 bases identical to TRBD2. Trimming at V came to 5 bases and at J to 8 bases, leaving 10 bases not matched to a gene. Germline values: CDR1 LNHDA, CDR2 SQIVND (reference sequence). The CDR3 is 15 amino acids. The CDR3 DNA reads as TGTGCCAGTAGTGATGCGGGAGGGCCCGATGATGAGCAGTTCTTC. Encoded protein: CASSDAGGPDDEQFF. The variable domain in full, with the rest retrieved from reference TRBV19 and TRBJ2-1, is DGGITQSPKYLFRKEGQNVTLSCEQNLNHDAMYWYRQDPGQGLRLIYYSQIVNDFQKGDIAEGYSVSREKKESFPLTVTSAQKNPTAFYLCASSDAGGPDDEQFFGPGTRLTVL.

This rearrangement joins TRBV29-1 to TRBJ2-5, with 14 nucleotides matching TRBD2. Per germline, CDR1 SQVTM and CDR2 ANQGSEA. V lost 7 bases, J lost 5 bases, and 15 bases stayed unmatched. The CDR3 is made up of 17 amino acids. The CDR3 bases are TGCAGCGCTCTAAACCCCTTCAGACTAGCGGGAGGGGAGACCCAGTACTTC. Translated: CSALNPFRLAGGETQYF.

This clone was picked up a small number of times. The J gene is TRBJ2-7, the V gene TRBV28; 11 bases fit TRBD2. With 6 bases clipped from V and 7 bases from J, the junction kept 11 bases outside the gene matches. Looked up from germline, CDR1 is MDHEN and CDR2 is SYDVKM. CDR3 length: 15 amino acids. The CDR3 DNA sequence: TGTGCCAGCAGGAGAGGGACTAGCGGAGGGGGGGAGCAGTACTTC. This sequence encodes CASRRGTSGGGEQYF.

This chain uses TRBV6-5 with TRBJ1-6, with a possible D match to TRBD1 (6 bases). The CDR3 is made up of 14 amino acids. The germline V gene has CDR1 MNHEY and CDR2 SVGAGI. The ends were cut back, 7 bases at V and 7 bases at J, with 14 bases in the middle. Here the CDR3 reads CASTLRGRNSPLHF. The CDR3 DNA follows: TGTGCCAGCACTCTCAGGGGTAGGAATTCACCCCTCCACTTT.

V is TRBV6-5 and J is TRBJ2-7, with no clear D. V was clipped by 0 bases and J by 7 bases, with 10 bases between them. The CDR3 is 13 residues long. In germline, CDR1 is MNHEY, CDR2 SVGAGI. CDR3 loop: CASSYSRELEQYF. In DNA, the CDR3 is TGTGCCAGCAGTTACTCGAGAGAGCTTGAGCAGTACTTC.

The V call is TRBV18, the J call TRBJ1-3; no definite D call. V was cut by 6 bases and J by 0 bases, with 15 bases left in between. This CDR3 has 16 residues. Germline CDR1 reads KGHSH; CDR2 reads LQKENI. CDR3 coding DNA: TGTGCCAGCTCCCCGGGAAGGTCCCGCTCTGGAAACACCATATATTTT. Translated, it gives CASSPGRSRSGNTIYF.

In DNA form, the CDR3 reads TGTGCCAGCAGATGGACAGGGGGAGACACCATATATTTT. Translating gives CASRWTGGDTIYF. This chain connects TRBV7-4 to TRBJ1-3; 10 nucleotides align to TRBD1. J gave up 8 bases and V 6 bases, and 4 bases lay outside the gene matches. The CDR3 runs 13 residues. CDR1 and CDR2 from the germline V gene are SGHVT and SQSDAQ. Drawing the rest from reference TRBV7-4 and TRBJ1-3, the complete variable domain is GAGVSQSPRYKVAKRGRDVALRCDSISGHVTLYWYRQTLGQGSEVLTYSQSDAQRDKSGRPSGRFSAERPERSVSTLKIQRTEQGDSAVYLCASRWTGGDTIYFGEGSWLTVV.

The sample holds one count of this clone. The V call is TRBV10-1, the J call TRBJ2-1; the D gene is possibly TRBD2 (6 bases). There are 14 residues in the CDR3. Germline assignment: CDR1 WNHNN and CDR2 SYGVQD (reference sequence). Between the trimmed V and J ends, which lost 9 bases and 3 bases, there was a span of 15 bases. Written as DNA, the CDR3 is TGCGCCAGGACTAGGGACTCAGACTACAATGAGCAGTTCTTC. Its protein is CARTRDSDYNEQFF.

The V and J genes are TRBV7-9 and TRBJ2-1, with 10 bases identical to TRBD2. CDR3 length: 15 amino acids. Germline assignment: CDR1 SEHNR and CDR2 FQNEAQ (reference sequence). V lost 3 bases to trimming and J lost 4 bases; unmatched junction nucleotides: 3. CDR3 sequence: CASSFKAGGYNEQFF. For the CDR3, the DNA is TGTGCCAGCAGCTTTAAAGCGGGGGGGTACAATGAGCAGTTCTTC.

The rearrangement uses TRBV5-6 and TRBJ2-7; 8 bases line up with TRBD2. The CDR3 contains 15 residues. Trimming cost V 5 bases and J 5 bases; bases outside gene matches: 12. CDR1 and CDR2 (germline): SGHDT, YYEEEE. The CDR3 region has the DNA TGTGCCAGCAGGGGGATCGGACTAGCTGGCAACGAGCAGTACTTC. This encodes CASRGIGLAGNEQYF.

The rearrangement joins TRBV7-7 to TRBJ1-3; unclear D gene. This CDR3 spans 17 amino acids. In germline, CDR1 is SSHAT, CDR2 FNYEAQ (reference sequence). CDR3 region: CASPRDFQLSSGNTIYF. The CDR3 DNA is TGTGCTAGCCCCCGGGATTTCCAATTGAGCTCTGGAAACACCATATATTTT. Supplemented by reference TRBV7-7 and TRBJ1-3, the full variable domain reads GAGVSQSPRYKVTKRGQDVTLRCDPISSHATLYWYQQALGQGPEFLTYFNYEAQPDKSGLPSDRFSAERPEGSISTLTIQRTEQRDSAMYRCASPRDFQLSSGNTIYFGEGSWLTVV.

The chain carries TRBV19 and TRBJ2-3, with 9 positions matching TRBD1. From germline, CDR1 is LNHDA and CDR2 SQIVND (reference sequence). The CDR3 spans 21 residues. The V and J ends lost 5 bases and 5 bases, in that order; junction bases with no gene match: 26. The CDR3 loop reads CASSPRRQGVGGPLARDTQYF. The CDR3, as DNA: TGTGCCAGTAGTCCCAGGAGACAGGGGGTCGGTGGGCCGTTGGCGCGAGATACGCAGTATTTT.